This T cell receptor beta chain originates from a study of T cell responses to AZD1222 COVID-19 vaccine. A word on this clone: Its antigen is undetermined.

Germline values: CDR1 MNHNY, CDR2 SVGAGI (reference sequence). The trim removed 5 bases at V and 0 bases at J, leaving 8 bases unmatched. The CDR3 sequence is 17 residues long. Generated by immunoSEQ multiplex PCR, the TCRdb table keeps only in-frame clones and is missing some. Here the sample spans about 150,000 clones, 93% being singletons. Points from the study as a whole: The study sampled repertoires only after the peak T cell response. Baseline testing showed seropositivity in only six AZD1222 recipients. Researchers report vaccine-associated CD4 TCRs spanning spike, with dominance at 160-218 and 743-854.

This receptor was obtained from an adult in good health. Sample: peripheral blood, taken on day 0 of AZD1222 vaccination. This rearrangement joins TRBV6-6 to TRBJ2-1; 9 bases match TRBD1. The CDR3 here is CASSPGQGIGSYNEQFF. The CDR3 bases are TGTGCCAGCAGTCCCGGACAGGGGATCGGCTCCTACAATGAGCAGTTCTTC.